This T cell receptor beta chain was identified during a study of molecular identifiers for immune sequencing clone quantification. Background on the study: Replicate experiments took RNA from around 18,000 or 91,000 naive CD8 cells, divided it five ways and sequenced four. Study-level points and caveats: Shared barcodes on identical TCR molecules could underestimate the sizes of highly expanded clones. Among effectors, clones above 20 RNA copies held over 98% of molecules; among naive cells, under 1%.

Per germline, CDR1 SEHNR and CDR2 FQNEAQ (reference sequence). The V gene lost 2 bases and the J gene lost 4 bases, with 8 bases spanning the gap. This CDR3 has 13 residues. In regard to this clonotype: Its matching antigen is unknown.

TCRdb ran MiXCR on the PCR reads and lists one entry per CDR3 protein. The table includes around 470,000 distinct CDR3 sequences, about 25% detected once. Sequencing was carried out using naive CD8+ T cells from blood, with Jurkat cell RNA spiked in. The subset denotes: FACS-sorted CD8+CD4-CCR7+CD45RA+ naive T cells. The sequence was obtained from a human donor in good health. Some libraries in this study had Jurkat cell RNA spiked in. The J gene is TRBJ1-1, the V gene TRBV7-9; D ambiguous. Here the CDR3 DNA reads TGTGCCAGCAGCTTACCAGGACCCACTGAAGCTTTCTTT. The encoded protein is CASSLPGPTEAFF.